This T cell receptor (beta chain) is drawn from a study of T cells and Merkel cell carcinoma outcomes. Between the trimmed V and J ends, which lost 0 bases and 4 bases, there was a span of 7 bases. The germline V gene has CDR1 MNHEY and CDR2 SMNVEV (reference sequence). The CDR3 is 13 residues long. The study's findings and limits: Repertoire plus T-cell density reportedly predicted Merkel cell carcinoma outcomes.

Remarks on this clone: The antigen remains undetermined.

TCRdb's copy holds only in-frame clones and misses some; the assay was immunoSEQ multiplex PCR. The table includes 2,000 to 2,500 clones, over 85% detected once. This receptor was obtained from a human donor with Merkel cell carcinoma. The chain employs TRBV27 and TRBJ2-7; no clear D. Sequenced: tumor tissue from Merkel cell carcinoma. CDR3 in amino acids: CASSLSERYEQYF. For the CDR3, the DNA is TGTGCCAGCAGTTTATCGGAAAGATACGAGCAGTACTTC.